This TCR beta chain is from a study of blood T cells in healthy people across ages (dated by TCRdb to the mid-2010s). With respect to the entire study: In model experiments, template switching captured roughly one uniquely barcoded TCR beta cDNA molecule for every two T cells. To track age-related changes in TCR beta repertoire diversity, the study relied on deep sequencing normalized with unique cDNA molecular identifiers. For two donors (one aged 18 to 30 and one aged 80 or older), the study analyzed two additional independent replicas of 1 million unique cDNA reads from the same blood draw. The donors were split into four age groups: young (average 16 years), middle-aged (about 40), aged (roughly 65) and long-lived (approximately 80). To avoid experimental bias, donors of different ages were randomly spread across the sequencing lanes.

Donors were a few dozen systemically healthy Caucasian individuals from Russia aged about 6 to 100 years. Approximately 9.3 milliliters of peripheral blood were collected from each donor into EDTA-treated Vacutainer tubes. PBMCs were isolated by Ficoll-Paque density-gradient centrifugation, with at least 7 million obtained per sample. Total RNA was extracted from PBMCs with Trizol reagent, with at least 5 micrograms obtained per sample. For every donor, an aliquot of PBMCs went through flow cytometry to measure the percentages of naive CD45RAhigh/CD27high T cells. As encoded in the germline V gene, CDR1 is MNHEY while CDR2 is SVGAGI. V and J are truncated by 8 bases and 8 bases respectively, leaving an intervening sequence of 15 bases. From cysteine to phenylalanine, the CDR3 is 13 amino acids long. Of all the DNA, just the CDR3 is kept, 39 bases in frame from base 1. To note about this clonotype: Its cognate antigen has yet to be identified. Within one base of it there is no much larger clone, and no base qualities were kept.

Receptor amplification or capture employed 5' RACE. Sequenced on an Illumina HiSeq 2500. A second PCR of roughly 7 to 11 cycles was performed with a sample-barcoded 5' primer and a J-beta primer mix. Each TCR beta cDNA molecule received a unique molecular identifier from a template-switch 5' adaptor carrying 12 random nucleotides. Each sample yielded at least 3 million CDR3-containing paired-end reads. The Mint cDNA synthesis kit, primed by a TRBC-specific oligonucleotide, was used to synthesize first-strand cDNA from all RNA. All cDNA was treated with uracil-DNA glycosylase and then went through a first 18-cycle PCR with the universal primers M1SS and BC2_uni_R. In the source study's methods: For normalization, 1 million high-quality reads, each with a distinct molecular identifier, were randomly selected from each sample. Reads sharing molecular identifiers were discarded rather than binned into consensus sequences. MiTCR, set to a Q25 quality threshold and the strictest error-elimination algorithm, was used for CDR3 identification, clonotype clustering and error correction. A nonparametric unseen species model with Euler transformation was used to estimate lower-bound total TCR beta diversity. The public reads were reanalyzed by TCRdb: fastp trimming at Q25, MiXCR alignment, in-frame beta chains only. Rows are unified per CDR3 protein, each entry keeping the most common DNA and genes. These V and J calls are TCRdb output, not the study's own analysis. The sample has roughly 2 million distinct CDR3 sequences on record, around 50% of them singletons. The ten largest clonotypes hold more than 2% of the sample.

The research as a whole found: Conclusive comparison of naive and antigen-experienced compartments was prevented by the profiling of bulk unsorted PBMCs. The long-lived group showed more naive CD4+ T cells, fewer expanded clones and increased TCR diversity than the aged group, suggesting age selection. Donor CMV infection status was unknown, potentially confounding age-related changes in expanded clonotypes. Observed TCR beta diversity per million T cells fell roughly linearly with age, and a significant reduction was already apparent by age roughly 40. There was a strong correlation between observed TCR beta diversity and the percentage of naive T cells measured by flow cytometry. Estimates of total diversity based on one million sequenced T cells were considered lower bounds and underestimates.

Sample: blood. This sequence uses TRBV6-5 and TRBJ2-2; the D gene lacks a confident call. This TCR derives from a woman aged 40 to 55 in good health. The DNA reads TGTGCCAGCGCAAAAGGGCGCACGGGGGAGCTGTTTTTT. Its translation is CASAKGRTGELFF.